This T cell receptor beta chain is from a study of T-cell memory formation after mild COVID-19 (dated by TCRdb to the early 2020s). For the wider study: Most TCR sequence clusters were specific to one of the two donors. The cohort comprised two young, previously healthy adult volunteers, one female and one male. Longitudinal TCRalpha and TCRbeta repertoire sequencing tracked T-cell clones expanding and contracting after mild COVID-19 in two donors. Overall study outcomes, separate from this receptor: Clones that contracted from day 15 to 85 showed balanced CD4/CD8 phenotypes, whereas a second wave of clones that expanded from day 15 to 37 leaned towards CD4+. Some responding clones were detected in pre-infection memory, which suggested that pre-existing cross-reactive memory T cells had joined the SARS-CoV-2 response. Contracting CD4+ clones appeared mostly in the CM and EM memory subsets, whereas CD8+ clones were enriched in EMRA. The second-wave clones that peaked on day 37 were not confirmed to be SARS-CoV-2 specific. Only a couple of mild cases were covered in the study, and larger cohorts including severe cases with pre-infection samples were considered necessary.

This sample was sequenced with an Illumina NovaSeq 6000. Using 5'RACE with constant-segment primers, TCRalpha and TCRbeta cDNA libraries were constructed, with sample barcodes and unique molecular identifiers added in the process. RNA was extracted from every sample with Trizol reagent. Library amplification was performed in two PCR steps, and a second sample barcode and Illumina TruSeq adapters were introduced in the second step. Sequencing of libraries was performed on an Illumina NovaSeq with 2 x 150 bp paired-end reads. The paper's processing steps were these. Demultiplexing of reads and collapsing into UMI-guided consensus sequences were performed with migec v1.2.7. Using mixcr v2.1.11, UMI consensuses were aligned to TRA and TRB V and J templates and then assembled into clonotypes. Clonotypes were classified as expanded or contracted when called significant by both edgeR and NoisET, with noise models trained on biological replicates. For edgeR calls, a false discovery rate-adjusted p below 0.01 and a log2 fold-change threshold of 1 were applied. PCA with hierarchical clustering of max-normalized trajectories of the 1000 most abundant clonotypes was used as exploratory dynamics analysis. Separately sequenced CD4+ and CD8+ repertoires were used to assign the CD4 or CD8 phenotype of responding clones. Through fastp at Q25 and MiXCR, TCRdb rebuilt clones from the public reads, retaining in-frame beta chains. One record per CDR3 amino acid sequence lists the most common genes and DNA. The V and J calls reflect TCRdb's pipeline rather than the authors' work. This sample comprises about 340,000 distinct CDR3 sequences, around a sixth of them detected only once. More than 20% of the sample belongs to the ten largest clones.

The CDR3 numbers 17 residues from cysteine through phenylalanine. The CDR3 DNA has 51 bases and is translated from base 1. From the germline V gene (reference sequence), CDR1 is DFQATT and CDR2 is SNEGSKA. V loses 2 bases of germline sequence and J loses 3 bases, and the interval between the two ends is 22 bases. This clonotype was found a few times. The clone's antigen remains unknown. Base quality data are lacking; no much larger clone is found one base away. Ficoll-Paque density gradient centrifugation was used to isolate PBMCs. Sequences were obtained from PBMCs or a T cell subset sorted from them (not recorded which). This sequence originates from a man aged 18 to 29 who had mild COVID-19 (a few samples of this study predate the infection). The sample titles of this study are shuffled in the database, so cell type and time point are left out; the donor was told from shared clones. The V and J genes are TRBV20-1 and TRBJ1-1, and possibly TRBD1, on 6 matching bases. The sequenced DNA is TGCAGTGCTAGACCCCAATCGGGCCAGGGGTACGACACTGAAGCTTTCTTT. It codes for CSARPQSGQGYDTEAFF.